This record covers a single T cell receptor beta chain. What it recognizes is unknown. Germline trimming cut 5 bases from V and 6 bases from J; bases unmatched to any gene: 5. Germline V gene data show CDR1 as SEHNR and CDR2 as FQNEAQ (reference sequence). This CDR3 region has 16 residues. Built from TCR beta cDNA, the libraries had unique molecular identifiers in them. TCRdb ran MiXCR on the PCR reads and lists one entry per CDR3 protein. The sample records 740,000 or so distinct CDR3 sequences, 53% being singletons. This sample is drawn from a study of post-analysis software for immune sequencing data. Study outcomes and limitations: In patients, about five TRBV segments were more frequent than in controls, with TRBV5-6, TRBV5-1 and TRBV20-1 among them.

The sequence was obtained from a girl between 5 and 17 years old with multiple sclerosis. Specimen: blood. The chain has TRBV7-9 and TRBJ2-1; 15 bases are a match to TRBD2. The DNA of the CDR3 is TGTGCCAGCAGCGCTCGGACTAGCGGGAGGGCCAATGAGCAGTTCTTC. It specifies CASSARTSGRANEQFF.